Following are 8 T cell receptor beta chains from one sample sequenced in a study of OX40 agonist ivuxolimab in advanced cancers. The method was immunoSEQ multiplex PCR; TCRdb's version includes in-frame clones alone and lacks a portion of them. The sample shows 60,000 to 90,000 clones, roughly 85% of them seen only once. The sequencing used CD4+ or CD8+ T cells sorted from blood, collected in a trial of the OX40 agonist ivuxolimab. These receptors were obtained from an adult with an advanced solid tumor such as melanoma, head and neck, liver or kidney cancer.

This clone has a handful of counts. This chain uses TRBV7-2 with TRBJ1-1; no clear D. From germline, CDR1 is SGHTA and CDR2 FQGNSA. The ends were cut back, 2 bases at V and 1 base at J, with 8 bases in the middle. This CDR3 has 14 residues. CDR3: CASSLLSGNTEAFF. CDR3 coding DNA: TGTGCCAGCAGCTTACTCTCGGGGAACACTGAAGCTTTCTTT.

In its sample, this clone was seen a few times. This chain uses TRBV7-6 with TRBJ2-3; tentative D call: TRBD2 (6 bases). Germline CDR1 reads SGHVS; CDR2 reads FNYEAQ. The CDR3 length is 16 residues. With 5 bases removed from V and 5 bases from J, the gap between germline ends came to 20 bases. DNA of the CDR3: TGTGCCAGCAGCCCCCGAGGCGGGGATTGGGGAGATACGCAGTATTTT. Protein product: CASSPRGGDWGDTQYF.

In this sample, this clone turned up a few times. The chain carries TRBV7-2 and TRBJ2-1; D is uncertain. The CDR3 loop spans 13 amino acids. CDR1 SGHTA and CDR2 FQGNSA come from the germline V gene. Trimming pared 0 bases from V and 8 bases from J, leaving 8 bases between. CDR3 in amino acids: CASSLAESDEQFF. CDR3 sequence (DNA): TGTGCCAGCAGCTTAGCAGAGTCGGATGAGCAGTTCTTC.

The chain couples TRBV30 to TRBJ2-3; D may be TRBD2 (6 bases). V was pared by 3 bases and J by 0 bases, with 13 bases between. Germline V gene sequence: CDR1 GTSNPN, CDR2 SVGIG (reference sequence). The CDR3 contains 15 residues. The CDR3 region has the DNA TGTGCCTGGAGATTTGGCGGGACTAGCACAGATACGCAGTATTTT. Protein: CAWRFGGTSTDTQYF.

The chain is built from TRBV28 and TRBJ1-4; TRBD1 aligns across 9 bases. CDR1 and CDR2 (germline): MDHEN, SYDVKM. Germline trimming cut 4 bases from V and 3 bases from J; bases unmatched to any gene: 6. This CDR3 comprises 16 residues. The CDR3 region is CASSWGTGWANEKLFF. CDR3 DNA sequence: TGTGCCAGCAGTTGGGGGACAGGGTGGGCTAATGAAAAACTGTTTTTT.

This clone is categorized as medium-sized (0.01 to 0.1%). J is TRBJ2-5 and V is TRBV9; TRBD1 is a possible D gene (6 bases). CDR3 size: 15 residues. V was trimmed by 0 bases and J by 5 bases, leaving 14 bases between them. The germline CDR1 and CDR2 sequences are SGDLS and YYNGEE. The CDR3 DNA reads TGTGCCAGCAGCGTAGCTCTGGGGGCGCGGGAGACCCAGTACTTC. Protein: CASSVALGARETQYF.

This clone was detected once. The genes are TRBV5-1 and TRBJ2-5; D possibly matches TRBD1 or TRBD2 (5 bases each). The V end lost 3 bases, the J end lost 2 bases, and 14 bases lay between the germline ends. Germline CDR1 reads SGHRS; CDR2 reads YFSETQ. The CDR3 consists of 15 residues. CDR3 nucleotides: TGCGCCAGCAGCTGGGGAGTAGGGGAGCAAGAGACCCAGTACTTC. Protein sequence: CASSWGVGEQETQYF.

The CDR3 loop reads CASRTPGTGDSPLHF. CDR3 DNA sequence: TGTGCCAGCAGGACCCCCGGGACAGGGGATTCACCCCTCCACTTT. V and J are TRBV6-5 and TRBJ1-6; TRBD1 matches 10 bases. V was clipped by 6 bases and J by 8 bases; unmatched bases: 7. The CDR3 is made up of 15 amino acids. Germline V gene data show CDR1 as MNHEY and CDR2 as SVGAGI.